This TCR beta chain originates from a study of radiotherapy plus CTLA-4 blockade in lung cancer. This table comes from immunoSEQ multiplex PCR, and its TCRdb copy is limited to in-frame clones, with some not included. The sample carries 80,000 or so clones, over 70% recorded once. The CDR3 has 16 residues. Losses at the gene ends were 0 bases for V and 3 bases for J; bases not matched to a gene: 8. Germline V gene data show CDR1 as SGHRS and CDR2 as YFSETQ. The chain links TRBV5-1 to TRBJ2-7; 8 nucleotides align to TRBD2. The material was peripheral blood, obtained from a patient treated with radiotherapy plus ipilimumab. The origin of this receptor is a human donor with non-small cell lung cancer who had a partial response to radiotherapy plus ipilimumab. Some clones in this sample may be carry-over from other donors' samples. CDR3 DNA sequence: TGCGCCAGCAGCTTGGGGCTAGCGGGCGACCTCTACGAGCAGTACTTC. This sequence encodes CASSLGLAGDLYEQYF.